This record covers a single TCR beta chain. The antigen is not known. Germline assignment: CDR1 SGHDN and CDR2 FVKESK. This CDR3 comprises 14 residues. V shed 5 bases and J shed 6 bases, with 16 bases lying between them. In alopecia areata patients, both lesional scalp punch biopsies and peripheral blood were collected. PBMCs provided sorted CD4+ and CD8+ T cells. The data belong to a study of CD8+ T cells in alopecia areata. Study-level results: Affected lesional scalp, above all in alopecia totalis/universalis, was more clonal than normal scalp. Compared with mice, patients displayed less clear TCR sharing, possibly for HLA-related reasons.

The authors extracted RNA and reverse transcribed it into cDNA as the sequencing template. Method: immunoSEQ multiplex PCR; TCRdb's copy keeps in-frame clones and lacks some. Here the sample spans approximately 120,000 clones, 40% to 55% being singletons. The chain is built from TRBV14 and TRBJ2-5, with D possibly matching TRBD1 (5 bases). The sequenced material came from NKG2D-low CD8+ T cells sorted from blood. The TCR was taken from a human donor with alopecia areata. CDR3 coding DNA: TGTGCCAGCAGCGACAGTCCCTCTTTGCAGACCCAGTACTTC. Translated: CASSDSPSLQTQYF. Full variable domain (outside the CDR3, taken from reference TRBV14 and TRBJ2-5): EAGVTQFPSHSVIEKGQTVTLRCDPISGHDNLYWYRRVMGKEIKFLLHFVKESKQDESGMPNNRFLAERTGGTYSTLKVQPAELEDSGVYFCASSDSPSLQTQYFGPGTRLLVL.